This T cell receptor (beta chain) was obtained from a study of blood T cell repertoires in COVID-19. Study summary: Samples representing acute and convalescent COVID-19 were sourced from the United States, Italy and Spain.

Measured with immunoSEQ multiplex PCR; TCRdb has only the in-frame clones, and not every one. The profile shows 300,000 to 350,000 clones, 90% of them singletons. Germline values: CDR1 MDHEN, CDR2 SYDVKM. The CDR3 is 12 residues long. V was clipped by 3 bases and J by 8 bases, with 10 bases between them. The study drew participants aged about 18 to 95 years from 20 to 30 US areas. The study recruited exposed participants who had met a COVID-19 case within 2 weeks before entry. The J gene is TRBJ1-2, the V gene TRBV28; D uncertain. The TCR originated in a woman aged 30 to 39 who had been exposed to COVID-19. Sequences were obtained from PBMCs or T cells enriched from blood (not recorded which). CDR3 protein: CASSFEGTGYTF. CDR3 nucleotide sequence: TGTGCCAGCAGTTTTGAGGGTACGGGCTACACCTTC.